This T cell receptor beta chain is drawn from a study of shared clonotypes between healthy human individuals (dated by TCRdb to about 2020). A note on the overall study: The cohort included three men and a couple of women between 18 and 49 years of age. To estimate repertoire size and how much clonotype sharing occurs between individuals, the study deeply sequenced the blood TCR repertoires of about five healthy adults. To increase sequencing depth and limit assay-specific biases, TCR repertoire library preparation and sequencing were carried out by different laboratories using diverse techniques. For each donor, three plates each were used for CD4 naive and CD4 memory, two plates were used for CD8 naive, and one plate was used for CD8 memory. Per donor, leukapheresis produced somewhere between about 0.94 and 9.5 billion PBMCs.

TCR CDR3 regions were amplified from genomic DNA by multiplex PCR using the deep immunoSEQ assay. For each cell subset, the extracted genomic DNA was distributed evenly across all wells of several immunoSEQ 96-well plates, and each plate served as one replicate. For sorted subsets, roughly 0.2 ug genomic DNA, equal to about 30,000 T cell genomes, was loaded into each replicate PCR. Purified libraries were quantified with a Qubit 3.0 fluorometer, sized on a Bioanalyzer 2100, and re-quantified with the KAPA Library Quantification kit. Every immunoSEQ 96-well plate was sequenced on a separate single-read 150-cycle Illumina NextSeq 550 flow cell. The authors' pipeline ran thus. Because only junctional sequences without quality scores were contained in the immunoSEQ output, filtering matching that applied to full-length reads could not be performed. To assign V/J genes and CDR3, sequences were annotated against IMGT germline references using PyIR, a Python wrapper for IgBLAST v1.9. Reads were removed for weak V/J assignments (E-value above 1e-6), missing CDR3, stop codons, out-of-frame junctions, or ambiguous translated residues. V3J clonotypes were defined as sequences sharing an identical inferred V gene, J gene, and CDR3 amino acid sequence. Percentage overlap between repertoires was calculated by dividing the number of shared unique clonotypes by the size of the smaller repertoire. RTK rarefaction, the Chao1 estimator, and Recon v2.1 estimates of unobserved clonotypes were used to assess repertoire richness. OLGA was used to compute generation probabilities for all TCRbeta clonotypes that the gDNA method yielded from several donors. TCRdb retrieved this table from immuneACCESS and kept in-frame rearrangements only. Not all clones are present; in checked studies, unresolved V genes account for under half, and no reason is known for the remainder. V and J calls and clone size follow that table, whereas D and trimming were derived from the DNA. This sample holds around 2.1 million clones; 90% to 95% were observed only once. The ten largest account for approximately 1.7% of the sample.

CD8 naive samples were obtained by positive selection for CCR7 among CD45RO-negative cells, yielding a CD45RA+CCR7+ population from which TemRA cells were excluded. The donors were healthy, HIV-negative adults with no recently reported acute infections or vaccinations. All donors were Caucasian adults living in Nashville, Tennessee, USA. Blood was obtained by leukapheresis, after which PBMCs were separated by Ficoll-Histopaque density gradient centrifugation and cryopreserved in liquid nitrogen vapor phase. Purity and quantity of every magnetically sorted T cell population were checked by analytical flow cytometry. Genomic DNA was isolated from every sorted fraction and measured by UV absorbance on a Nanodrop 2000c. This clone was recorded only once. Its recognized antigen is unknown. No base quality information exists; no much larger clone differs at one position. This CDR3 is also generated by other DNA sequences in the sample.

V trim: 2 bases; J trim: 4 bases; unmatched bases: 5. The CDR3 contains 15 residues, cysteine and phenylalanine counted. Only the CDR3 part of the read is kept: 45 bases, read in frame from the first base. Looking up the germline V gene yields CDR1 SGHRS and CDR2 YFSETQ. Results the study describes overall, beyond this receptor: When several donors were compared, the shared fraction of clonotypes was about 5.2% for naive CD4, over 3% for naive CD8, 2.3% for memory CD4, and roughly 0.43% for memory CD8. Sampling was limited to blood, and TCR repertoires in tissue likely differ from TCR repertoires in blood. Compared with non-shared clonotypes, the clonotypes found in all four sorted-subset donors had higher generation probabilities. Incomplete sequencing was indicated by rarefaction of sorted-subset datasets, despite the large sequencing depth. Larger estimated clonotype richness was generally found for naive subsets than for memory subsets. Pairwise subsampling indicated that sequencing depth was expected to affect the degree of clonotype sharing among donors. The genetic and exposure-history diversity represented was limited by the small number of donors.

The rearrangement joined TRBV5-1 to TRBJ2-2; 7 central bases correspond to TRBD1. The sample taken for sequencing was naive CD8+ T cells from PBMCs. What this sample's cell subset or site label stands for: CD45RA+CCR7+. This clonotype originated in a man aged 18 to 29 in good health. Some clones in this sample may be carry-over from other donors' samples. Read as DNA, the sequence is TGCGCCAGCAGCTTTAGACAGGGTGCCACCGGGGAGCTGTTTTTT. This codes for CASSFRQGATGELFF.